A selection of T cell receptor beta chains follows, all from one sample in a study of blood T cell repertoires in COVID-19. Libraries were prepared by immunoSEQ multiplex PCR; TCRdb keeps only in-frame clonotypes and omits some of them. This table holds about 110,000 clones, 81% found once. The sample was peripheral blood. These receptor sequences come from a man older than 75 with acute or convalescent COVID-19. Each CDR3 is given with its conserved first and last residue. The D gene is left open where the match is weak.

d_gene: TRBD2
v_gene: TRBV10-3
len: 13
j_gene: TRBJ2-1
CDR3aa: CAAGLAGNNEQFF

d_gene: TRBD1
v_gene: TRBV24-1
len: 16
j_gene: TRBJ2-2
CDR3aa: CATSDPTGGLTGELFF

d_gene: TRBD1
v_gene: TRBV27
len: 17
j_gene: TRBJ2-3
CDR3aa: CASSLFRQGNRADTQYF

d_gene: -
v_gene: TRBV7-2
len: 14
j_gene: TRBJ2-3
CDR3aa: CASSRDSAYDTQYF

d_gene: TRBD2
v_gene: TRBV2
len: 15
j_gene: TRBJ2-1
CDR3aa: CASSEGRASYNEQFF

d_gene: TRBD1
v_gene: TRBV14
len: 19
j_gene: TRBJ1-6
CDR3aa: CASSYNRDSQSSYNSPLHF

d_gene: TRBD2
v_gene: TRBV19
len: 15
j_gene: TRBJ2-3
CDR3aa: CASSIGGEGLNTQYF

d_gene: TRBD2
v_gene: TRBV27
len: 16
j_gene: TRBJ2-7
CDR3aa: CASSLVAGGSSYEQYF

d_gene: -
v_gene: TRBV7-9
len: 13
j_gene: TRBJ1-5
CDR3aa: CASSLAANQPQHF

d_gene: TRBD2
v_gene: TRBV7-9
len: 15
j_gene: TRBJ2-3
CDR3aa: CASSPWTSGGDTQYF